This entry describes one T cell receptor beta chain. V shed 1 base and J shed 7 bases, with 20 bases lying between them. Germline values: CDR1 LGHDT, CDR2 YNNKEL (reference sequence). The CDR3 runs 18 residues. TCRdb re-called the RT-PCR reads through MiXCR, storing one row per CDR3 protein. Altogether more than 600,000 distinct CDR3 sequences are present, 14% being singletons, with the ten largest covering roughly 3.9%. The sequence was collected from a female donor in good health, serving as a healthy control. What was sequenced was memory CD4+ T cells from blood. The V gene is TRBV3-1, the J gene TRBJ1-6; TRBD1 might be the D (6 bases). CDR3 region: CASSQAGGFSGVNSPLHF. The CDR3 coding sequence is TGTGCCAGCAGCCAAGCTGGGGGCTTTTCGGGTGTGAATTCACCCCTCCACTTT.